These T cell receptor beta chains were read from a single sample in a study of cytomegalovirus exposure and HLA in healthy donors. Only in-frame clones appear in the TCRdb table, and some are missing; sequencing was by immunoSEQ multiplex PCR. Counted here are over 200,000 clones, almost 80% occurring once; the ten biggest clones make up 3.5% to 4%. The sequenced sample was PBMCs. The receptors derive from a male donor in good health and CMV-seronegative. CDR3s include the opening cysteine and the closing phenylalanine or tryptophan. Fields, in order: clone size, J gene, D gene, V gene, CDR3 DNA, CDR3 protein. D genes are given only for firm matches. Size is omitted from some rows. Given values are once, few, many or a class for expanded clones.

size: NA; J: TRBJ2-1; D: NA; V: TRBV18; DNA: TGTGCCAGCTCACCACGCTCTACAGGGTACAATGAGCAGTTCTTC; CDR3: CASSPRSTGYNEQFF
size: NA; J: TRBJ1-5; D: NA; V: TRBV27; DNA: TGTGCCAGCAGTTGGTCCAGGGGTAGCAATCAGCCCCAGCATTTT; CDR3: CASSWSRGSNQPQHF
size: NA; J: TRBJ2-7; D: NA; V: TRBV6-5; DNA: TGTGCCAGCAGTTCCATAGGGGGTCGGGTCTACGAGCAGTACTTC; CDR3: CASSSIGGRVYEQYF
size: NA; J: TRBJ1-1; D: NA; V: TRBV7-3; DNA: TGTGCCAGCAGCGCCAACAGGGCTAAGAACACTGAAGCTTTCTTT; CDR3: CASSANRAKNTEAFF
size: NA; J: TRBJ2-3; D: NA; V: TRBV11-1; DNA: TGTGCCAGCAGCCGAGACCCCCGGGGCACAGATACGCAGTATTTT; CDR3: CASSRDPRGTDTQYF
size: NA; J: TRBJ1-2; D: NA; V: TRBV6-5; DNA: TGTGCCAGCAGTTACCGGGAGGGATCCTATGGCTACACCTTC; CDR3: CASSYREGSYGYTF
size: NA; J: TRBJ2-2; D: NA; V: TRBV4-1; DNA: TGCGCCAGCAGCCAAGAAGGGACTCGCACCGGGGAGCTGTTTTTT; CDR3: CASSQEGTRTGELFF
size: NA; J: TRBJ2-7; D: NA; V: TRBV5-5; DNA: TGTGCCAGCAGCTTTGGGAGGAGCGAGCAGTACTTC; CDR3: CASSFGRSEQYF
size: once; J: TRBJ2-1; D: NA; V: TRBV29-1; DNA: TGCAGCGGGGGACAGACGGGAGATGAGCAGTTCTTC; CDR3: CSGGQTGDEQFF
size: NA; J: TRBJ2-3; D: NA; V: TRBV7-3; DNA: TGTGCCAGCAGCCCGCTTAGAACGAACACAGATACGCAGTATTTT; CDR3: CASSPLRTNTDTQYF
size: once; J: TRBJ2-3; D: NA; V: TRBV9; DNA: TGTGCCAGCAGCGTCCGGGACTCCCCGGCAGATACGCAGTATTTT; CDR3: CASSVRDSPADTQYF
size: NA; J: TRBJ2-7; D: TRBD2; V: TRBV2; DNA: TGTGCCAGCAGGACTAGCGGGGAATACGAGCAGTACTTC; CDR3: CASRTSGEYEQYF
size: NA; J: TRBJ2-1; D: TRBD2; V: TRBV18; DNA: TGTGCCAGCTCCCCTACTAGCGGGAGGGCCTACAATGAGCAGTTCTTC; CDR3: CASSPTSGRAYNEQFF
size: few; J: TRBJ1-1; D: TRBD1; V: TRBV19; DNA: TGTGCCAGTAGGGCAGGGGGATGGAACACTGAAGCTTTCTTT; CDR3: CASRAGGWNTEAFF
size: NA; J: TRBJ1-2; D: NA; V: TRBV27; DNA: TGTGCCAGCAGTTTATCTCCGGGAGGTAACTATGGCTACACCTTC; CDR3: CASSLSPGGNYGYTF
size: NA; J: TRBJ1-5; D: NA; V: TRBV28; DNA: TGTGCCAGCAGTTTGGCAGGGTGGGGTCAGCCCCAGCATTTT; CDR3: CASSLAGWGQPQHF
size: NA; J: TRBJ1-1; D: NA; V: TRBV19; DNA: TGTGCCAGTAGTTCCAAGAACACTGAAGCTTTCTTT; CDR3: CASSSKNTEAFF
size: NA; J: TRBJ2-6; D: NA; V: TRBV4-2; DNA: TGTGCCAGCAGCCAAGATATGGCTTCTGGGGCCAACGTCCTGACTTTC; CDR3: CASSQDMASGANVLTF
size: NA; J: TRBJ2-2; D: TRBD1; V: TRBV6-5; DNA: TGTGCCAGCAGACCAGGGGGTCGAGCCGGGGAGCTGTTTTTT; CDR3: CASRPGGRAGELFF
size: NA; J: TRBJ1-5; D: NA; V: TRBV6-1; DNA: TGTGCCAGCAGTGCCTTATTTGCGGGGGATTATAGCAATCAGCCCCAGCATTTT; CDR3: CASSALFAGDYSNQPQHF
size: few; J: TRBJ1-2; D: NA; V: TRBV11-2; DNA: TGTGCCAGCAGCCGCTCGCGGACAGCCTATGGCTACACCTTC; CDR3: CASSRSRTAYGYTF
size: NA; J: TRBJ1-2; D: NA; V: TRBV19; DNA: TGTGCCAGTAGTATAGGAGGGTGGCGCGATGGCTACACCTTC; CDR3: CASSIGGWRDGYTF
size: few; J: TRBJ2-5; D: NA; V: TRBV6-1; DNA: TGTGCCAGCAGTGAAGCGTCCGGGAAACAAGAGACCCAGTACTTC; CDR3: CASSEASGKQETQYF
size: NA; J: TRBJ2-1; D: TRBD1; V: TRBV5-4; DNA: TGTGCCAGCAGCCACGACGGGACAGTCAATGAGCAGTTCTTC; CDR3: CASSHDGTVNEQFF
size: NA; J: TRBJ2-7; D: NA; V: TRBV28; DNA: TGTGCCAGCACTAGTAGAGGGCCGCTGGGGGAGCAGTACTTC; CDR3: CASTSRGPLGEQYF
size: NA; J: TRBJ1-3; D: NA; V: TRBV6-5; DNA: TGTGCCAGCAGCCCGGACATCTCTGGAAACACCATATATTTT; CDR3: CASSPDISGNTIYF
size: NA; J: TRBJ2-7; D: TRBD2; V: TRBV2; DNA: TGTGCCAGCAGGGCAGCGGGAGGGCCCCGTTACGAGCAGTACTTC; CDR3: CASRAAGGPRYEQYF
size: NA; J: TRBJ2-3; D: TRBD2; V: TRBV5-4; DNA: TGTGCCAGCAGCTTCAGACTAGCGGCCCGGCCCACAGATACGCAGTATTTT; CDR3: CASSFRLAARPTDTQYF
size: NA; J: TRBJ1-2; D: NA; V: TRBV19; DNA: TGTGCCAGTAGTATATCAGGGCAGCGTGGCTACACCTTC; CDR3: CASSISGQRGYTF
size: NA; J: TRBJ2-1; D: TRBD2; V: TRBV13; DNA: TGTGCCAGCAGCCAAGCCGCGGGAGCCTACAATGAGCAGTTCTTC; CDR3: CASSQAAGAYNEQFF
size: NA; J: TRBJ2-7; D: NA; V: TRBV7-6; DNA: TGTGCCAGCAGCCGGCGCGGGTACGAGCAGTACTTC; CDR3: CASSRRGYEQYF
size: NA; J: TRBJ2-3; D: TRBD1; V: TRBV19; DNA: TGTGCCAGTAGAATGACAGGGGGCGTCGCAGATACGCAGTATTTT; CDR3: CASRMTGGVADTQYF
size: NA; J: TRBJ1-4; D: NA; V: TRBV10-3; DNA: TGTGCCATCAGTGCAGGGAGGGCTGAAAAACTGTTTTTT; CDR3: CAISAGRAEKLFF
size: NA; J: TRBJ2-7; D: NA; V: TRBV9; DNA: TGTGCCAGCAGCCCTAGGTTCTCGTCCTACGAGCAGTACTTC; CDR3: CASSPRFSSYEQYF
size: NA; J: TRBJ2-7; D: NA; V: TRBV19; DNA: TGTGCCAGTAGTGTGCGGGCCGGCGAGCAGTACTTC; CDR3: CASSVRAGEQYF
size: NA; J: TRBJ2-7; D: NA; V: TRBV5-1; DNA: TGCGCCAGCAGCATGCAGGGGTCCTACGAGCAGTACTTC; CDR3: CASSMQGSYEQYF
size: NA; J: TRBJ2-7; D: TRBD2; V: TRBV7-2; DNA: TGTGCCAGCAGCTTCCGGGCGGGAGGGCTTGACGAGCAGTACTTC; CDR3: CASSFRAGGLDEQYF
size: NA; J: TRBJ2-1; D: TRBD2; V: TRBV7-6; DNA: TGTGCCAGCAGCTTATTGCCTAGCGGGAGGACAGTGGATGAGCAGTTCTTC; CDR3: CASSLLPSGRTVDEQFF
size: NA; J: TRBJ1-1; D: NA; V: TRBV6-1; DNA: TGTGCCAGCAAGGAGGGGCTGAACACTGAAGCTTTCTTT; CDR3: CASKEGLNTEAFF
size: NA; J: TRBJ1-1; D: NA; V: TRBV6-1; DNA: TGTGCCAGCACCAGAACGGGGACTAGCTGGACTGAAGCTTTCTTT; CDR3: CASTRTGTSWTEAFF
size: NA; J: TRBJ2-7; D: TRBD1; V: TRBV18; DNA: TGTGCCAGCTCAGCCCTATCGGACAGGGCAAGCTCCTACGAGCAGTACTTC; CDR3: CASSALSDRASSYEQYF